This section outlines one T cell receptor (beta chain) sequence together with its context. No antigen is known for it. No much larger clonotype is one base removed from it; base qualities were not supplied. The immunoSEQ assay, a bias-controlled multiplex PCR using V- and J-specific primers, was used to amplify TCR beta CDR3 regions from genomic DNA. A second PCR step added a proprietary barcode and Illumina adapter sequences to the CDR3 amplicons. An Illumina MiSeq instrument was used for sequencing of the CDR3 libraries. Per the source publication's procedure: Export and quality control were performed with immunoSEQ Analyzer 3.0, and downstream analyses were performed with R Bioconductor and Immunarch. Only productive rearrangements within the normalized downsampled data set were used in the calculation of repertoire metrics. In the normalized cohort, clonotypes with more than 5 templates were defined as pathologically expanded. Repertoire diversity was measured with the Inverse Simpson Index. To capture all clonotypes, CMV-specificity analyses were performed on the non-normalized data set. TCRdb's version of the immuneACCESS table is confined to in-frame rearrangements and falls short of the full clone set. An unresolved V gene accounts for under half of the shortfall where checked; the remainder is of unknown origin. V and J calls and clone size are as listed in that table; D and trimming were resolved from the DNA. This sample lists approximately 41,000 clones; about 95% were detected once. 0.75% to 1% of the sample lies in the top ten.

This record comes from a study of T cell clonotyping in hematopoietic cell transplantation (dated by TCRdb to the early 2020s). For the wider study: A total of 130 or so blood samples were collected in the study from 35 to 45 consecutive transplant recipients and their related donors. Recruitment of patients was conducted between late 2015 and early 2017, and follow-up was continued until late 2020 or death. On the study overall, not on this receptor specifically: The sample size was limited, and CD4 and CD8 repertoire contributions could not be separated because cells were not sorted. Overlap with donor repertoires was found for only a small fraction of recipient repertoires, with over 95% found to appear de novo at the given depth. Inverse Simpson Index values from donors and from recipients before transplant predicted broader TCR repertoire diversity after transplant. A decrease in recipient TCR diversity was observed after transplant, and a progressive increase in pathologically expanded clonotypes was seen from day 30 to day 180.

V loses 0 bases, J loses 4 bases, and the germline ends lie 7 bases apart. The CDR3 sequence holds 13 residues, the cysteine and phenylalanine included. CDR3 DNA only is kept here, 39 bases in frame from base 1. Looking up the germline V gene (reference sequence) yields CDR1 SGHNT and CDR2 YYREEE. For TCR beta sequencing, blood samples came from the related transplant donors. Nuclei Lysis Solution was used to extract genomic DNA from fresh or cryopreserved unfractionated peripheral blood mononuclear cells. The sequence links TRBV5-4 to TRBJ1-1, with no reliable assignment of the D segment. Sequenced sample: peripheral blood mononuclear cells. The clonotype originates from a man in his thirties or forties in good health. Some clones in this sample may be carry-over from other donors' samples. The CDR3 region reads CASSLEVGTEAFF. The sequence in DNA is TGTGCCAGCAGCTTGGAGGTGGGCACTGAAGCTTTCTTT.